The 27 T cell receptor beta chains below all came from one sample that was sequenced in a study of cytomegalovirus exposure and HLA in healthy donors (dated by TCRdb to 2016 to 2017). Receptor amplification or capture employed the immunoSEQ multiplex PCR assay. Entries here come from immuneACCESS through TCRdb and include only in-frame sequences with V and J called. Some clones fail to appear in such tables; in the studies checked, an unresolved V gene covers under half of the shortfall, and the cause of the remainder is unknown. The sample has a few hundred thousand clones on record, roughly nine tenths of them singletons. The ten largest clonotypes hold approximately 12% of the sample. Sequencing input: PBMCs. All receptors come from a man aged 18 to 30 in good health and CMV-seropositive.

The V and J genes are TRBV7-9 and TRBJ2-3, with a tentative D call TRBD2 (6 bases). In germline, CDR1 is SEHNR, CDR2 FQNEAQ (reference sequence). The CDR3 contains 17 residues. V shed 1 base and J shed 3 bases, with 17 bases lying between them. The chain's CDR3 is CASSLGDSGVRTDTQYF. For the CDR3, the DNA is TGTGCCAGCAGCTTAGGAGACTCGGGAGTCCGGACAGATACGCAGTATTTT.

The CDR3 nucleotides read TGTGCCTGGAGTGTAGGGGACGTACGAACCATTCAGTACTTC. Encoded protein: CAWSVGDVRTIQYF. The rearrangement links TRBV30 to TRBJ2-4; D might be TRBD1 or TRBD2, each matching 5 bases. Trimming took 0 bases from V and 9 from J, leaving 15 bases between them. This CDR3 comprises 14 residues. CDR1 GTSNPN and CDR2 SVGIG come from the germline V gene (reference sequence).

This chain uses TRBV7-2 with TRBJ2-7; 9 bases are a match to TRBD2. The CDR3 has 16 amino acids. The junction had 15 bases not matched to a gene; V was cut back by 5 bases and J by 7 bases. Per the germline V gene, CDR1 is SGHTA and CDR2 is FQGNSA. CDR3 sequence (DNA): TGTGCCAGCAGCGCCTTTTCTAGCGGGGCTGGTGGAGAGCAGTACTTC. Amino acids: CASSAFSSGAGGEQYF.

The chain employs TRBV5-1 and TRBJ2-3; 10 positions match TRBD2. Germline V CDR1 and CDR2: SGHRS, YFSETQ. The V gene end was trimmed by 4 bases and the J gene end by 6 bases; junction bases not matched to a gene: 5. The CDR3 runs 14 residues. The CDR3 is CASSPSGRGDTQYF. CDR3 nucleotides: TGCGCCAGCAGCCCTAGCGGGAGAGGGGATACGCAGTATTTT.

The chain joins TRBV6-5 to TRBJ2-7; D remains unclear. This CDR3 has 13 amino acids. V was trimmed by 2 bases and J by 5 bases, leaving 10 bases between them. Germline assignment: CDR1 MNHEY and CDR2 SVGAGI. CDR3: CASSYGGSHEQYF. The CDR3 region has the DNA TGTGCCAGCAGTTACGGCGGTAGCCACGAGCAGTACTTC.

V gene TRBV5-6 combines with J gene TRBJ2-7, with 12 nucleotides matching TRBD2. Germline CDR1 is SGHDT and CDR2 is YYEEEE. Trimming removed 4 bases from V and 2 bases from J; junction bases left unmatched: 4. The CDR3 contains 15 residues. CDR3 bases: TGTGCCAGCAGCACGGGACTAGCGGGCCCCTACGAGCAGTACTTC. It encodes CASSTGLAGPYEQYF.

The CDR3 DNA sequence: TGTGCCTGGGAACCCCCCCGGGGGAGTACCTACGAGCAGTACTTC. It is translated as CAWEPPRGSTYEQYF. The rearrangement uses TRBV30 and TRBJ2-7; a possible D gene is TRBD2 (6 bases). CDR1 is GTSNPN, CDR2 SVGIG, per germline (reference sequence). Between the trimmed V and J ends, which lost 5 bases and 2 bases, there was a span of 19 bases. This CDR3 spans 15 amino acids.

In its sample, this clone was seen a few times. This chain joins TRBV28 and TRBJ2-6; 7 bases agree with TRBD1. J lost 4 bases, V lost 9 bases, and 12 bases had no gene match. The CDR3 runs to 16 residues. Germline V lookup: CDR1 MDHEN, CDR2 SYDVKM. The CDR3 is CASEKGAVSGANVLTF. In DNA form, the CDR3 reads TGTGCCAGTGAAAAGGGGGCCGTATCAGGGGCCAACGTCCTGACTTTC.

CDR3 bases: TGTGCCACCAGCGGTGAAGTCAGGGGATACAATCAGCCCCAGCATTTT. Encoded protein: CATSGEVRGYNQPQHF. The genes are TRBV15 and TRBJ1-5, with D perhaps matching TRBD1 (6 bases). The V gene's germline CDR1 is LNHNV and CDR2 YYDKDF (reference sequence). The CDR3 has 16 residues. V gave up 5 bases and J gave up 3 bases, with 17 bases separating them.

A single count supports this clone. CDR3 sequence reads: CASTDSQGMFYEQYF. The CDR3 DNA is TGTGCCAGCACGGACAGCCAAGGAATGTTCTACGAGCAGTACTTC. The V call is TRBV6-6, the J call TRBJ2-7; D perhaps matches TRBD1 (6 bases). The CDR3 consists of 15 residues. V lost 7 bases, J lost 3 bases, and 19 bases lay in between. CDR1 is MNHNY, CDR2 SVGAGI, per germline (reference sequence).

The V and J genes are TRBV15 and TRBJ2-1; 8 nucleotides match TRBD1. There are 15 residues in the CDR3. Trimming took 6 bases from V and 3 from J; bases not matched to a gene: 7. Germline V lookup: CDR1 LNHNV, CDR2 YYDKDF (reference sequence). This CDR3 reads CATSARTGIYNEQFF. CDR3 DNA sequence: TGTGCCACCAGTGCTAGGACAGGGATCTACAATGAGCAGTTCTTC.

Written as DNA, the CDR3 is TGTGCCAGCAGAGCCCTCGAGGGGGCCTACGAGCAGTACTTC. Its protein is CASRALEGAYEQYF. V usage is TRBV28 and J usage is TRBJ2-7; TRBD1 is a possible D gene (6 bases). Germline CDR1 and CDR2: MDHEN and SYDVKM. V lost 6 bases and J 2 bases, leaving 14 bases between the germline ends. There are 14 residues in the CDR3. Variable domain in full (rest from reference TRBV28 and TRBJ2-7): DVKVTQSSRYLVKRTGEKVFLECVQDMDHENMFWYRQDPGLGLRLIYFSYDVKMKEKGDIPEGYSVSREKKERFSLILESASTNQTSMYLCASRALEGAYEQYFGPGTRLTVT.

The chain combines TRBV23-1 with TRBJ2-7; 7 nucleotides line up with TRBD1. TRBV23-1 is labeled an ORF, and its function is uncertain. The CDR3 spans 17 residues. V lost 0 bases and J lost 3; bases outside the gene matches: 11. CDR3 DNA: TGCGCCAGCAGTCAATCGACCCGGACAGGCTGTGTCTACGAGCAGTACTTC. Its protein is CASSQSTRTGCVYEQYF.

This chain connects TRBV6-4 to TRBJ1-5; 9 bases are shared with TRBD1. The J segment lost 0 bases and the V segment lost 6 bases, leaving 12 bases of the junction unmatched. This CDR3 contains 18 residues. CDR1 and CDR2 (germline): MRHNA, SNTAGT. CDR3 in DNA: TGTGCCAGCAGAGGGACACAGGGGGCGCAGAATAGCAATCAGCCCCAGCATTTT. Translated, it gives CASRGTQGAQNSNQPQHF.

CDR3 bases: TGTGCCAGCAGCCCGGACAGGGTTGATCAGCCCCAGCATTTT. This gives the protein CASSPDRVDQPQHF. The chain is built from TRBV2 and TRBJ1-5; 8 nucleotides match TRBD1. This CDR3 comprises 14 residues. V shed 6 bases and J 5 bases; nucleotides not matched to a gene: 6. CDR1 is SNHLY, CDR2 FYNNEI, per germline.

This clone was observed a single time. The chain recombines TRBV19 with TRBJ1-1; a possible D gene is TRBD1 (5 bases). The V end lost 3 bases, the J end lost 6 bases, and 11 bases lay between the germline ends. Germline values: CDR1 LNHDA, CDR2 SQIVND (reference sequence). CDR3 length equals 13 residues. CDR3 region: CASSIRGASEAFF. CDR3 coding DNA: TGTGCCAGTAGTATCCGTGGGGCCTCTGAAGCTTTCTTT.

This clone was counted between two and nine times. The J gene is TRBJ2-3, the V gene TRBV6-4, with TRBD1 identical over 7 bases. CDR1 and CDR2 from the germline V gene are MRHNA and SNTAGT. Germline trimming cut 2 bases from V and 2 bases from J; bases unmatched to any gene: 1. The CDR3 is 14 residues long. CDR3 in DNA: TGTGCCAGCAGTGACGGACAGGCCACAGATACGCAGTATTTT. Its translation: CASSDGQATDTQYF.

This rearrangement joins TRBV5-6 to TRBJ1-2, with D perhaps TRBD1 (5 bases). The CDR3 sequence is 15 residues long. The V end lost 3 bases, the J end lost 6 bases, and 18 bases lay between the germline ends. CDR1 SGHDT and CDR2 YYEEEE come from the germline V gene. CDR3 DNA: TGTGCCAGCAGCTGGAGGGGTCAGGGAGGTAATGGCTACACCTTC. Translating it yields CASSWRGQGGNGYTF. The full variable domain, completed using reference TRBV5-6 and TRBJ1-2, is DAGVTQSPTHLIKTRGQQVTLRCSPKSGHDTVSWYQQALGQGPQFIFQYYEEEERQRGNFPDRFSGHQFPNYSSELNVNALLLGDSALYLCASSWRGQGGNGYTFGSGTRLTVV.

The chain is built from TRBV14 and TRBJ2-4; TRBD1 matches at 10 bases. This CDR3 comprises 18 residues. Losses at the gene ends were 0 bases for V and 1 base for J; bases not matched to a gene: 6. Germline values: CDR1 SGHDN, CDR2 FVKESK. The CDR3 DNA reads as TGTGCCAGCAGCCAAGATCTTGGGGACAGGGGTGCCAAAAACATTCAGTACTTC. It yields the protein CASSQDLGDRGAKNIQYF.

This chain joins TRBV5-1 and TRBJ1-4; perhaps TRBD1 as D (5 bases). Trimming took off 4 bases at V and 3 bases at J, with 19 bases between the two ends. The CDR3 contains 17 residues. Germline CDR1 reads SGHRS; CDR2 reads YFSETQ. Here the CDR3 reads CASSLAGPTGANEKLFF. CDR3 nucleotide sequence: TGCGCCAGCAGCCTGGCGGGGCCAACGGGGGCTAATGAAAAACTGTTTTTT.

This chain links TRBV5-1 with TRBJ2-1; TRBD1 might be the D (6 bases). From germline, CDR1 is SGHRS and CDR2 YFSETQ. Trimming stripped 0 bases from V and 9 bases from J, with 16 bases between. This CDR3 spans 15 amino acids. The CDR3 sequence: CASSLEVDGDTEQFF. CDR3 sequence (DNA): TGCGCCAGCAGCTTGGAGGTAGATGGGGACACTGAGCAGTTCTTC.

The rearrangement joins TRBV5-6 to TRBJ2-5, with 8 positions matching TRBD1. The CDR3 is 15 amino acids. Germline trimming cut 5 bases from V and 5 bases from J; bases unmatched to any gene: 11. CDR1 is SGHDT, CDR2 YYEEEE, per germline. CDR3 sequence reads: CASRLTQGAGETQYF. CDR3 coding DNA: TGTGCCAGCAGGCTTACCCAGGGGGCAGGTGAGACCCAGTACTTC.

This rearrangement joins TRBV30 to TRBJ2-3; 9 bases are a match to TRBD1. The CDR3 has 16 amino acids. Trimming cost V 1 base and J 6 bases; bases outside gene matches: 11. In germline, CDR1 is GTSNPN, CDR2 SVGIG (reference sequence). The CDR3 DNA reads as TGTGCCTGGAGTGGACCGACGACAGGGGGTTTGGATACGCAGTATTTT. Translating it yields CAWSGPTTGGLDTQYF.

This clone was counted once. The chain uses TRBV5-4 and TRBJ1-2; D possibly corresponds to TRBD1 (6 bases). Germline CDR1 SGHNT, CDR2 YYREEE (reference sequence). V was clipped by 0 bases and J by 7 bases, with 13 bases between them. The CDR3 is 14 residues long. The CDR3: CASSLVQGRGGYTF. In nucleotides, the CDR3 is TGTGCCAGCAGCTTGGTTCAGGGGAGGGGTGGCTACACCTTC.

Remarks on this clone: Other DNA sequences in this sample translate to the same CDR3. The chain carries TRBV30 and TRBJ1-5, with a possible D match to TRBD1 (6 bases). V lost 2 bases and J lost 0, with 11 bases in between. CDR1 GTSNPN and CDR2 SVGIG come from the germline V gene (reference sequence). CDR3 length: 15 amino acids. The CDR3 region has the DNA TGTGCCTGGAGTTCAGGGGTCTATAGCAATCAGCCCCAGCATTTT. This sequence encodes CAWSSGVYSNQPQHF.

This chain uses TRBV28 with TRBJ1-2; TRBD1 agrees at 7 bases. After removal of 6 bases from V and 8 bases from J, the junction contained 6 bases not matched to a gene. There are 12 residues in the CDR3. Germline CDR1 and CDR2: MDHEN and SYDVKM. The CDR3 region has the DNA TGTGCCAGCAGCCAGGGGGGTAGAGGCTACACCTTC. The encoded protein is CASSQGGRGYTF.

The chain combines TRBV10-3 with TRBJ2-1, with TRBD1 identical over 7 bases. There are 16 residues in the CDR3. The V segment lost 2 bases and the J segment 6 bases; nucleotides outside the gene matches: 10. Germline CDR1 is ENHRY and CDR2 is SYGVKD. CDR3 nucleotides: TGTGCCATCAGTGAGCCCCCGTTGGCAGGGGGCAATGAGCAGTTCTTC. Its translation is CAISEPPLAGGNEQFF.